This TCR beta chain emerged from a study of T cell repertoires in cytomegalovirus infection. Overall study: Matching HLA type and CMV infection were both indicated by public TCR beta signatures. Study-wide results and caveats: Identification of carriers of CMV plus the relevant HLA was performed using cumulative public TCR beta family frequency.

V was trimmed by 4 bases and J by 2 bases, leaving 7 bases between them. From germline, CDR1 is SGHRS and CDR2 YFSETQ. The CDR3 runs to 14 residues. As for this clonotype: Its antigen is undetermined.

MiXCR, applied by TCRdb to the reads, yields one record per CDR3 protein. The sample includes roughly 720,000 distinct CDR3 sequences, 35% to 45% of them seen just once. This chain connects TRBV5-1 to TRBJ2-6; D unresolved. The sequenced sample consisted of PBMCs. The TCR sequence derives from a human donor in good health (CMV status not recorded). Some clones in this sample may be carry-over from other donors' samples. The CDR3 sequence: CASSQVTGANVLTF. In DNA form, the CDR3 reads TGCGCCAGCAGCCAGGTTACTGGGGCCAACGTCCTGACTTTC.